This T cell receptor beta chain stems from a study of beta chain features in type 1 diabetes (dated by TCRdb to 2016 to 2018). Context from the whole study: Mean age, gender distribution, total cell number and subset yield did not differ between patients and healthy donors. A total of 107,917,701 sorted cells were examined across all samples, and RNA yield correlated strongly with the number of cells per subset. In the study, recently diagnosed type 1 diabetes patients and matched healthy donors were compared on the TCRB repertoires of their sorted circulating CD4+ T cell subsets. Regulatory and stem cell-like memory subsets were obtained from only 8 patients and roughly 8 healthy donors, while naive and central memory subsets were obtained from all 30 or so donors.

A single peripheral blood draw of around 0.11 L on average was collected from each donor into heparinised tubes. Using a panel that included CD45RO, CCR7, CD25, CD127, CD95 and CD27, naive, central memory, regulatory and stem cell-like memory CD4+ T cells were sorted on a BD FACSAria II. Every sorted population had a purity above 95%. PBMCs were separated immediately by Lymphoprep density gradient centrifugation and were stained directly, without being cultured. So that batch effects would be minimized, each experiment stained and sorted samples in pairs, pairing one healthy donor with one patient. From the cysteine through the phenylalanine, the CDR3 covers 17 amino acids. The kept DNA is CDR3 alone, 51 bases in frame from the first base. CDR1 and CDR2 are read off the germline V gene (reference sequence) as MNHEY and SMNVEV. The High Capacity cDNA Reverse Transcription Kit was used to reverse transcribe all of the isolated RNA, meaning that expressed TCRB transcripts were what got sequenced. Deep immunoSEQ sequencing was performed on naive, central memory and regulatory T cell samples, with an average of roughly 3.6 million total reads per sample. Sorted cells were lysed in RLT buffer, and RNA was extracted using DNase-treated RNeasy Micro or Mini kits according to cell number. Each cell subset was processed on its own to prevent cross-contamination, while patient and healthy donor samples were processed together. TCRB sequences were amplified from cDNA with the immunoSEQ multiplex PCR, producing 87-bp fragments spanning the CDR3 region. Sequencing of the amplicons was done on the Illumina HiSeq platform. The authors processed their data as follows. Synthetic template baselines were used to correct PCR bias computationally, reads within Hamming distance 2 were collapsed, and singletons that could not be merged were discarded. Reads were aligned to IMGT to assign V, D and J genes, CDR3 length, and insertions or deletions at six rearrangement sites. Clonotype counts were normalized to sorted cell number within each subset before computing true diversity and Gini coefficients with the tcR R package. The overlap coefficient, calculated on TCRB nucleotide sequences, was used to quantify repertoire sharing. Out-of-frame TCRB sequences from naive cells were analyzed to stand in for the pre-selection repertoire. In its TCRdb copy, this immuneACCESS table keeps in-frame sequences only and misses some clones. Where compared with another copy, unresolved V genes explain less than half of these, and the others have no known cause. That table gives V, J and clone size, and the DNA gave D and trimming. This sample gives over 700,000 clones in total; roughly 17% of them show up just once. 0.023% of the sample lies in the top ten.

General findings and caveats noted by the study authors: Shorter templates might be favored by PCR, yet because patient and control samples were amplified and corrected together, any such skew would affect both groups equally. The naive, central memory and regulatory TCRB repertoires appeared to resemble one another more closely among patients than among healthy donors. At VDJ recombination sites, patients with type 1 diabetes made fewer insertions and deleted more nucleotides, a pattern implying thymic rearrangement abnormalities. A moderate but significant shortening of TCRB CDR3 length was observed in type 1 diabetes patients in all four CD4+ subsets. Only small numbers of individuals were included in the HLA sub-analyses, which left unresolved whether HLA type had any influence on TCRB rearrangement. Sequencing cDNA rather than genomic DNA could over-represent highly expressing activated cells, although activation and CD3 levels did not differ between groups.

As concerns this clone: Its antigen is still unknown. Mismatch with germline at one junction end may stem from a read error.

This sequence originates from a woman under 30 in good health. Here the chain combines TRBV27 and TRBJ2-4; 12 central bases correspond to TRBD2. Sequencing used naive CD4+ T cells from blood. The sample's cell subset or site label, decoded: true naive CD4+ T cells. Read as DNA, the sequence is TGTGCCAGCAGTTTACTCTCGACTAGCGGGAGTCGGGGTTATTTGCACTTC. This encodes CASSLLSTSGSRGYLHF.